This T cell receptor (beta chain) was captured by sequencing in a study of blood T cell repertoires in COVID-19. Some clones are missing from TCRdb's copy, which holds only in-frame ones; the method was immunoSEQ multiplex PCR. Here the sample spans 200,000 to 250,000 clones, roughly 80% being singletons. V was trimmed by 0 bases and J by 3 bases, leaving 8 bases between them. The length of the CDR3 is 15 residues. Looked up from germline, CDR1 is ENHRY and CDR2 is SYGVKD. In this sample, this clone turned up a few times. The sequenced sample was peripheral blood. The chain uses TRBV10-3 and TRBJ2-2; D remains unclear. This TCR derives from a woman older than 75 with acute or convalescent COVID-19. The CDR3 reads CAISESTEYTGELFF. The CDR3 DNA is TGTGCCATCAGTGAGTCCACTGAGTACACCGGGGAGCTGTTTTTT.